This entry lists 3 T cell receptor beta chains sequenced from one sample in a study of T cell clones after liver transplantation. Assay: immunoSEQ multiplex PCR; the TCRdb copy retains only in-frame clones and omits some. The table records 60,000 or so clones, 60% to 75% of them present only once. The material was CD4+ T cells from blood, obtained at the 22-month timepoint. These receptors all stem from a human patient who received a liver transplant. The graft donor may have contributed some T cells.

The chain uses TRBV7-2 and TRBJ1-3, with 7 bases fitting TRBD1. The CDR3 runs 14 residues. CDR1 and CDR2 (germline): SGHTA, FQGNSA. The V segment lost 3 bases and the J segment 8 bases; nucleotides outside the gene matches: 7. As DNA, the CDR3 is TGTGCCAGCAGCTTCCGAGGGGGCGCGGACACCATATATTTT. As protein: CASSFRGGADTIYF.

The chain combines TRBV6-1 with TRBJ2-7, with D uncertain. This CDR3 is built from 13 residues. Germline values: CDR1 MNHNS, CDR2 SASEGT. The V end lost 4 bases, the J end lost 3 bases, and 10 bases lay between the germline ends. The CDR3: CASSGFALYEQYF. DNA for the CDR3: TGTGCCAGCAGTGGCTTCGCCCTCTACGAGCAGTACTTC.

V gene TRBV6-5 combines with J gene TRBJ2-7; possible D gene TRBD1, 6 bases. The CDR3 extends over 14 amino acids. CDR1 is MNHEY, CDR2 SVGAGI, per germline. V shed 6 bases and J shed 0 bases, with 12 bases lying between them. The CDR3 nucleotides are TGTGCCAGCAGATTGACAGGACCCTCCTACGAGCAGTACTTC. Its protein is CASRLTGPSYEQYF.